This entry lists 29 T cell receptor beta chains sequenced from one sample in a study of blood T cell repertoires in COVID-19. Generated by immunoSEQ multiplex PCR, the TCRdb table keeps only in-frame clones and is missing some. The repertoire holds 75,000 to 100,000 clones, with 70% to 90% as singletons. The sample taken for sequencing was peripheral blood. These receptors were collected from a woman of 80 years or more with acute or convalescent COVID-19.

The chain joins TRBV9 to TRBJ2-3; TRBD2 agrees at 8 bases. The CDR3 runs to 16 residues. The ends lost 0 bases at V and 2 bases at J; junction bases unmatched: 5. Germline assignment: CDR1 SGDLS and CDR2 YYNGEE. CDR3: CASSVESGGYTDTQYF. Here the CDR3 DNA reads TGTGCCAGCAGCGTAGAGAGCGGGGGATACACAGATACGCAGTATTTT. Full variable domain (remainder filled in from reference TRBV9 and TRBJ2-3): DSGVTQTPKHLITATGQRVTLRCSPRSGDLSVYWYQQSLDQGLQFLIQYYNGEERAKGNILERFSAQQFPDLHSELNLSSLELGDSALYFCASSVESGGYTDTQYFGPGTRLTVL.

The rearrangement uses TRBV4-1 and TRBJ2-5, with D possibly matching TRBD1 (6 bases). The germline gives CDR1 MGHRA, CDR2 YSYEKL. CDR3 length equals 14 residues. The germline V and J ends were trimmed by 4 bases and 3 bases, with 12 bases remaining between them. The chain's CDR3 is CASSRAGTKETQYF. CDR3 DNA sequence: TGCGCCAGCAGCCGAGCCGGGACAAAAGAGACCCAGTACTTC.

The chain carries TRBV7-2 and TRBJ2-7; the match to TRBD2 covers 12 bases. CDR3 length: 15 residues. Germline V gene sequence: CDR1 SGHTA, CDR2 FQGNSA. V was pared by 5 bases and J by 3 bases, with 5 bases of the junction left unmatched. The CDR3 DNA follows: TGTGCCAGCAGCCCGACTAGCGGGGGCCTCTACGAGCAGTACTTC. Protein sequence: CASSPTSGGLYEQYF. Full variable domain (outside the CDR3, taken from reference TRBV7-2 and TRBJ2-7): GAGVSQSPSNKVTEKGKDVELRCDPISGHTALYWYRQSLGQGLEFLIYFQGNSAPDKSGLPSDRFSAERTGGSVSTLTIQRTQQEDSAVYLCASSPTSGGLYEQYFGPGTRLTVT.

This sequence joins TRBV7-2 and TRBJ2-3; 8 nucleotides line up with TRBD2. The junction had 5 bases not matched to a gene; V was cut back by 1 base and J by 2 bases. CDR1 and CDR2 from the germline V gene are SGHTA and FQGNSA. The CDR3 extends over 16 amino acids. The CDR3 DNA follows: TGTGCCAGCAGCTTAGGACGCGGGGGGTACACAGATACGCAGTATTTT. It is translated as CASSLGRGGYTDTQYF. Full variable domain (missing parts from reference TRBV7-2 and TRBJ2-3): GAGVSQSPSNKVTEKGKDVELRCDPISGHTALYWYRQSLGQGLEFLIYFQGNSAPDKSGLPSDRFSAERTGGSVSTLTIQRTQQEDSAVYLCASSLGRGGYTDTQYFGPGTRLTVL.

This clone was seen once. The CDR3 sequence: CSVAVGGGTDTQYF. In DNA, the CDR3 is TGCAGCGTTGCTGTCGGGGGGGGCACAGATACGCAGTATTTT. V and J are TRBV29-1 and TRBJ2-3, with 8 bases identical to TRBD2. With 4 bases clipped from V and 1 base from J, the junction kept 4 bases outside the gene matches. CDR1 is SQVTM and CDR2 is ANQGSEA in the germline V gene. CDR3 size: 14 residues.

The chain joins TRBV13 to TRBJ1-4, with D perhaps TRBD1 (6 bases). Germline loops: CDR1 PRHDT, CDR2 FYEKMQ (reference sequence). There are 14 residues in the CDR3. Trimming removed 11 bases at V and 5 bases at J, with 18 bases between. DNA for the CDR3: TGTGCCCCCTGGGAATGGCAGGGGAATGAAAAACTGTTTTTT. Its translation is CAPWEWQGNEKLFF.

V and J are TRBV30 and TRBJ1-4; unclear D gene. CDR1 is GTSNPN and CDR2 is SVGIG in the germline V gene (reference sequence). CDR3 length equals 11 residues. Trimming took 2 bases from V and 5 from J, leaving 3 bases between them. The CDR3 DNA reads TGTGCCTGGAGTCTAAATGAAAAACTGTTTTTT. This encodes CAWSLNEKLFF. Combining the CDR3 with reference TRBV30 and TRBJ1-4 gives the whole variable domain SQTIHQWPATLVQPVGSPLSLECTVEGTSNPNLYWYRQAAGRGLQLLFYSVGIGQISSEVPQNLSASRPQDRQFILSSKKLLLSDSGFYLCAWSLNEKLFFGSGTQLSVL.

The V and J genes are TRBV6-1 and TRBJ2-7; TRBD1 agrees at 11 bases. The V segment lost 0 bases and the J segment 4 bases; nucleotides outside the gene matches: 5. The germline CDR1 and CDR2 sequences are MNHNS and SASEGT. This CDR3 comprises 16 residues. The CDR3 protein is CASSEALGQGAYEQYF. The CDR3 nucleotides read TGTGCCAGCAGTGAAGCGCTCGGACAGGGGGCTTACGAGCAGTACTTC.

V and J are TRBV28 and TRBJ1-5; D gene unclear. V was trimmed by 5 bases and J by 7 bases, leaving 6 bases between them. CDR3 length equals 11 residues. Germline V gene data show CDR1 as MDHEN and CDR2 as SYDVKM. The CDR3 region has the DNA TGTGCCAGCAGTAAAGCCCAGCCCCAGCATTTT. Translated: CASSKAQPQHF.

The chain couples TRBV15 to TRBJ2-1; 10 bases are a match to TRBD2. The CDR3 loop spans 14 amino acids. Germline values: CDR1 LNHNV, CDR2 YYDKDF (reference sequence). Trimming removed 1 base from V and 8 bases from J; junction bases left unmatched: 2. CDR3 residues: CATSRGTSGDEQFF. The CDR3 DNA reads TGTGCCACCAGCAGAGGGACTAGCGGAGATGAGCAGTTCTTC.

This chain connects TRBV11-2 to TRBJ1-6; D remains ambiguous. The germline V and J ends were trimmed by 1 base and 4 bases, with 11 bases remaining between them. Germline CDR1 SGHAT, CDR2 FQNNGV. The CDR3 sequence is 16 residues long. For the CDR3, the DNA is TGTGCCAGCAGCTTAGTTGCCGGAGCGTATAATTCACCCCTCCACTTT. Translated, it gives CASSLVAGAYNSPLHF.

The rearrangement uses TRBV6-1 and TRBJ1-1; 7 bases are a match to TRBD1. Trimming took 3 bases from V and 1 from J; bases not matched to a gene: 8. The germline V gene encodes CDR1 MNHNS and CDR2 SASEGT. This CDR3 is 16 amino acids long. DNA of the CDR3: TGTGCCAGCAGTGAGGGACAGTTCCTGAGGAACACTGAAGCTTTCTTT. It encodes CASSEGQFLRNTEAFF.

The chain is built from TRBV7-2 and TRBJ1-4; D gene ambiguous. CDR1 and CDR2 (germline): SGHTA, FQGNSA. CDR3 length equals 17 residues. Trimming stripped 0 bases from V and 3 bases from J, with 14 bases between. The CDR3 region has the DNA TGTGCCAGCAGCTTAGCTTTAAGCCCAAGAGCTAATGAAAAACTGTTTTTT. It specifies CASSLALSPRANEKLFF.

The V and J genes are TRBV2 and TRBJ2-5, with TRBD1 matching 8 bases. With 6 bases clipped from V and 6 bases from J, the junction kept 6 bases outside the gene matches. The CDR3 runs to 13 residues. Germline CDR1 and CDR2: SNHLY and FYNNEI. CDR3: CASSGQGGKTQYF. DNA for the CDR3: TGTGCCAGCAGCGGACAGGGTGGGAAGACCCAGTACTTC.

The chain carries TRBV9 and TRBJ2-7; D is undetermined. The V end was cut by 0 bases, the J end by 3 bases, with 7 bases between. Germline values: CDR1 SGDLS, CDR2 YYNGEE. This CDR3 has 13 residues. The CDR3 loop reads CASSVALGYEQYF. The CDR3 bases are TGTGCCAGCAGCGTAGCCCTCGGCTACGAGCAGTACTTC.

The chain combines TRBV5-4 with TRBJ2-3, with D tentatively TRBD2 (5 bases). The CDR3 is made up of 13 amino acids. V was clipped by 1 base and J by 6 bases, with 9 bases between them. From germline, CDR1 is SGHNT and CDR2 YYREEE (reference sequence). The CDR3 sequence is CASSLRGPDTQYF. The CDR3 DNA reads as TGTGCCAGCAGCTTGCGGGGTCCCGATACGCAGTATTTT.

Comment on this clone: The junction departs from the called germline gene at one end, perhaps through a read error. This rearrangement joins TRBV7-2 to TRBJ2-4; D gene ambiguous. The germline gives CDR1 SGHTA, CDR2 FQGNSA. This CDR3 region has 13 residues. CDR3 DNA: TGTGCCAGCAGCTTTGGCAGGAAAAACATTCAGTACTTT. Amino acids: CASSFGRKNIQYF.

The V gene is TRBV9, the J gene TRBJ2-2; 10 bases are shared with TRBD2. V shed 0 bases and J 4 bases; nucleotides not matched to a gene: 6. Germline V CDR1 and CDR2: SGDLS, YYNGEE. The CDR3 totals 17 residues. The CDR3, as DNA: TGTGCCAGCAGCGTAGTGGTTAGCGGGGGGCGCACCGGGGAGCTGTTTTTT. Protein: CASSVVVSGGRTGELFF.

This sequence joins TRBV9 and TRBJ1-6; D is ambiguous. V was cut by 0 bases and J by 7 bases, with 11 bases left in between. CDR1 and CDR2 from the germline V gene are SGDLS and YYNGEE. This CDR3 is 15 amino acids long. CDR3 in amino acids: CASSVVEAPNSPLHF. In DNA, the CDR3 is TGTGCCAGCAGCGTAGTTGAGGCCCCAAATTCACCCCTCCACTTT.

The chain joins TRBV6-5 to TRBJ1-1; the D is unclear. The CDR3 sequence is 14 residues long. The V gene lost 7 bases and the J gene lost 0 bases, with 12 bases spanning the gap. CDR1 is MNHEY and CDR2 is SVGAGI in the germline V gene. The CDR3 loop reads CASIRLYLNTEAFF. DNA for the CDR3: TGTGCCAGCATCCGGTTATACTTGAACACTGAAGCTTTCTTT.

V is TRBV24-1 and J is TRBJ1-1, with a tentative D call TRBD1 (5 bases). Trimming left V 2 bases short and J 12 bases short, with 24 bases between. The CDR3 sequence is 16 residues long. Germline V gene data show CDR1 as KGHDR and CDR2 as SFDVKD. CDR3 sequence: CATSDSGSTGTRGTFF. The DNA for the CDR3 is TGTGCCACCAGTGATTCTGGTTCTACCGGGACTCGAGGGACTTTCTTT.

This chain connects TRBV24-1 to TRBJ2-5; tentative D call: TRBD1 (5 bases). Trimming took off 9 bases at V and 5 bases at J, with 12 bases between the two ends. CDR1 is KGHDR and CDR2 is SFDVKD in the germline V gene. The CDR3 is 12 residues long. DNA for the CDR3: TGTGCCACCGGCAGGGAAGGGGAGACCCAGTACTTC. Residues: CATGREGETQYF.

This sequence joins TRBV7-9 and TRBJ1-3; maybe TRBD1 (6 bases). V was cut by 5 bases and J by 0 bases, with 17 bases left in between. The germline gives CDR1 SEHNR, CDR2 FQNEAQ (reference sequence). The CDR3 sequence is 17 residues long. The CDR3 spells CASSHQRTGISGNTIYF. CDR3 coding DNA: TGTGCCAGCAGCCACCAAAGAACAGGGATCTCTGGAAACACCATATATTTT.

This chain links TRBV19 with TRBJ1-2; TRBD1 agrees at 8 bases. Germline-derived CDR1 and CDR2 are LNHDA and SQIVND (reference sequence). This CDR3 is 15 amino acids long. The J segment lost 5 bases and the V segment lost 5 bases, leaving 10 bases of the junction unmatched. This CDR3 is CASSLQDRVQYGYTF. CDR3 DNA: TGTGCCAGTAGTCTCCAGGACAGGGTCCAATATGGCTACACCTTC.

This clone was seen more than once but under ten times. This chain connects TRBV2 to TRBJ2-2, with 10 bases aligning to TRBD2. CDR3 length: 16 residues. Germline assignment: CDR1 SNHLY and CDR2 FYNNEI. With V trimmed by 5 bases and J by 3 bases, 6 bases remained unmatched. In nucleotides, the CDR3 is TGTGCCAGCAGTTCTAGCGGGGGCCCTTACACCGGGGAGCTGTTTTTT. It codes for CASSSSGGPYTGELFF.

The CDR3 region is CASSTPHTGELFF. CDR3 nucleotide sequence: TGTGCCAGCAGCACACCCCACACCGGGGAGCTGTTTTTT. The chain recombines TRBV7-3 with TRBJ2-2; D is undetermined. The CDR3 contains 13 residues. The V end lost 5 bases, the J end lost 3 bases, and 7 bases lay between the germline ends. In germline, CDR1 is SGHTA, CDR2 FQGTGA.

The rearrangement joins TRBV6-5 to TRBJ1-1; maybe TRBD1 (5 bases). This CDR3 is built from 12 residues. From germline, CDR1 is MNHEY and CDR2 SVGAGI. V was pared by 4 bases and J by 10 bases, with 13 bases between. The CDR3 DNA reads as TGTGCCAGCAGTTCCCAGGGAATCCCAGCTTTCTTT. This codes for CASSSQGIPAFF.

V usage is TRBV9 and J usage is TRBJ1-6; D possibly corresponds to TRBD1 (6 bases). CDR1 is SGDLS, CDR2 YYNGEE, per germline. Trimming took off 0 bases at V and 6 bases at J, with 10 bases between the two ends. The CDR3 is 15 residues long. This CDR3 is CASSVGGLGNSPLHF. CDR3 coding DNA: TGTGCCAGCAGCGTAGGGGGGCTTGGTAATTCACCCCTCCACTTT.

This clone was recorded a few times. V gene TRBV6-5 combines with J gene TRBJ1-1; the D gene is possibly TRBD1 (5 bases). CDR1 is MNHEY, CDR2 SVGAGI, per germline. The V end was cut by 0 bases, the J end by 5 bases, with 13 bases between. The length of the CDR3 is 15 residues. The CDR3 DNA sequence: TGTGCCAGCAGTTACTCTGGGGCGTTGGGTACTGAAGCTTTCTTT. This encodes CASSYSGALGTEAFF.